This TCR beta chain derives from a study of blood T cell repertoires in COVID-19 (dated by TCRdb to 2019 to 2021). The study in broad terms: Collaborator samples came from the United States, Italy and Spain and covered acute and convalescent phases of COVID-19. Samples were obtained from the ongoing ImmuneRACE study (first 160 participants) and from about 1,300 subjects provided by 6 global collaborators. The dataset comprised deeply sampled blood TCRbeta repertoires from subjects exposed to, actively infected with, or recovered from COVID-19. Where available, HLA class I and class II types were taken from metadata supplied by the sample provider and were not determined by assay-based typing. The prospective study material was composed of cDNA or gDNA derived from T cells, B-cell-depleted T cells, or PBMCs. A freely available public database, intended as a resource for researchers studying the immune response to SARS-CoV-2, is where the repertoires were released. Nearly every sample came with metadata listing a de-identified subject ID, COVID-19 status, age in years and sex. What the work shows at the level of the full study, not this receptor alone: The quantity of clinical and demographic metadata differed by source and by participant and was supplied without curation.

Its CDR3 holds 15 amino acids, cysteine through phenylalanine. The sequence is cut down to CDR3 DNA, 45 bases in frame from base 1. CDR1 and CDR2 (MDHEN, SYDVKM) derive from the germline V gene. V is reduced by 2 bases and J by 1 base, leaving a spacing of 9 bases between them. Notes on this clone: What antigen it recognizes has not been identified. The input lacks base qualities; no much larger clone sits a single base away.

Collaborating institutions collected whole blood in K2EDTA tubes following their own protocols. For TCRbeta analysis, collaborator samples were shipped as frozen whole blood, as isolated PBMCs, or as DNA extracted from either sample type. TCRbeta CDR3 regions were amplified from genomic DNA using the immunoSEQ Assay, a bias-controlled multiplex PCR. The original methods were these. The number of nucleated cells in each sample was estimated by amplification of reference gene primers within the assay. Sequence reads were collapsed and filtered to measure the absolute abundance of every unique TCRbeta CDR3 rearrangement. For each sample, productive Simpson clonality was calculated as the square root of Simpson's diversity index across productive rearrangements. As stored in TCRdb, this immuneACCESS dataset retains in-frame rearrangements with V and J assigned. A fraction of the clones does not appear; measured against another copy, unresolved V genes explain less than half of the discrepancy, and the remainder lacks a known reason. That table gives V, J and clone size, and the DNA gave D and trimming. This sample comprises 180,000 or so clones, 76% of them detected only once. The top ten clonotypes cover roughly 8.7% of the sample.

This sequence was found in a woman between 50 and 59 years old with active or convalescent COVID-19. The chain is made from TRBV28 and TRBJ1-3, and possibly TRBD1, on 6 matching bases. Sequencing was done on a sample of peripheral blood. The nucleotide sequence reads as follows: TGTGCCAGCAGTTTAAGGGGGATATCTGGAAACACCATATATTTT. Its amino acids are CASSLRGISGNTIYF.